This T cell receptor beta chain was found in a study of molecular identifiers for immune sequencing clone quantification. Sorting recovered naive CD8 T cells on a CD8+CD4-CCR7+CD45RA+ profile. The germline V and J ends were trimmed by 0 bases and 6 bases, with 18 bases remaining between them. CDR3 length: 17 residues. The V gene's germline CDR1 is LNHNV and CDR2 YYDKDF (reference sequence). TCRdb processed the PCR reads anew with MiXCR; each CDR3 protein has one entry. This table has approximately 97,000 distinct CDR3 sequences, 30% to 45% appearing once. This chain links TRBV15 with TRBJ1-5; D possibly corresponds to TRBD1 (6 bases). Specimen: naive CD8+ T cells from blood, with Jurkat cell RNA spiked in. Indicated subset: FACS-sorted CD8+CD4-CCR7+CD45RA+ naive T cells. The sequence came from a human donor in good health. Some libraries in this study had Jurkat cell RNA spiked in. The CDR3 sequence: CATSREGLKGVGQPQHF. The CDR3 bases are TGTGCCACCAGCAGAGAGGGTTTAAAGGGGGTAGGTCAGCCCCAGCATTTT.